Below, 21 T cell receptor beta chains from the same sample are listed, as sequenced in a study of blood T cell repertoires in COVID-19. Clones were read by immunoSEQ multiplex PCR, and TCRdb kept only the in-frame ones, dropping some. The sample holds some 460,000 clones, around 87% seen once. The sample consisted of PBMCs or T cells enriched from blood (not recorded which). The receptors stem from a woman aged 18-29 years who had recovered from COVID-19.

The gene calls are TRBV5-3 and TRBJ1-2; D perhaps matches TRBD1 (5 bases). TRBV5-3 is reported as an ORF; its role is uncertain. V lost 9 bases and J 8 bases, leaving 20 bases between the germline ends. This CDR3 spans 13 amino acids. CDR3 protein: CATYISPGEGYTF. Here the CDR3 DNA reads TGTGCCACCTATATCTCCCCGGGGGAAGGCTACACCTTC.

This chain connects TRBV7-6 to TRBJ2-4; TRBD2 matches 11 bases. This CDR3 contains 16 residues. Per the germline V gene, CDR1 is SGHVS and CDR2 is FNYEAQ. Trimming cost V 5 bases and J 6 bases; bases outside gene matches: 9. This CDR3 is CASSHFSGGAGNIQYF. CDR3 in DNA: TGTGCCAGCAGCCATTTTAGCGGGGGGGCCGGAAACATTCAGTACTTC.

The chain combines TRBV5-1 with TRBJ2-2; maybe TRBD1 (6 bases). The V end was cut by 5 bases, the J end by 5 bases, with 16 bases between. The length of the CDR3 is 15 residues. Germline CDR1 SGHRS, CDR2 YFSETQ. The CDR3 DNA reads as TGCGCCAGCAGACAGGGACCCGCCCCAACCGGGGAGCTGTTTTTT. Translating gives CASRQGPAPTGELFF.

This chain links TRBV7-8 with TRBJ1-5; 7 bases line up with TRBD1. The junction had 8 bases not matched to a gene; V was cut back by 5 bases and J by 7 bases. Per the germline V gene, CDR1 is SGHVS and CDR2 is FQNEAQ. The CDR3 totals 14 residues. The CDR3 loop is CASSVDRSGQPQHF. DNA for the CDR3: TGTGCCAGCAGCGTGGACAGGTCAGGGCAGCCCCAGCATTTT.

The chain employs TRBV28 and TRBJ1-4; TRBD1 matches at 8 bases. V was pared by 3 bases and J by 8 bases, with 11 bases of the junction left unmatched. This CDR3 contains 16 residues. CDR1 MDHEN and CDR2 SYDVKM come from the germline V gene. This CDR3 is CASSFTQDRDGEKLFF. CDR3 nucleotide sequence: TGTGCCAGCAGTTTTACCCAGGACAGGGATGGAGAAAAACTGTTTTTT.

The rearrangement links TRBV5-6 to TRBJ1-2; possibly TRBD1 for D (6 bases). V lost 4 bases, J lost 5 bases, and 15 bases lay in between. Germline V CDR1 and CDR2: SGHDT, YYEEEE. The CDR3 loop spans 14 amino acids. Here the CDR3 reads CASSINRVQYGYTF. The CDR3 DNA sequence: TGTGCCAGCAGCATAAACAGGGTACAATATGGCTACACCTTC.

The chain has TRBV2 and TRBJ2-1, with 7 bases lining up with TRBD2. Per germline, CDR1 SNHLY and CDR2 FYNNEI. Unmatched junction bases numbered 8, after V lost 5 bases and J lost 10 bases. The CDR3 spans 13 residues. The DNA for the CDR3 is TGTGCCAGCAGTCGTCGGGGGGATCCGGAGCAGTTCTTC. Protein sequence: CASSRRGDPEQFF.

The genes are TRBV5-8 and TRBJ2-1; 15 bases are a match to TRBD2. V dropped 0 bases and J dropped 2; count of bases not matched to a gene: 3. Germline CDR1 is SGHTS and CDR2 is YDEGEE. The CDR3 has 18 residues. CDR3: CASSLDGTSGGPYNEQFF. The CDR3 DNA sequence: TGTGCCAGCAGCTTGGATGGGACTAGCGGGGGGCCCTACAATGAGCAGTTCTTC.

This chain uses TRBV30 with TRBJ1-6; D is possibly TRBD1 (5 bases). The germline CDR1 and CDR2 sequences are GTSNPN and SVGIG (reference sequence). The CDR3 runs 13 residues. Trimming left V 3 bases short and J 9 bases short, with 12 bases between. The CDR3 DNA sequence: TGTGCCTGGAGGGGCTTGGGGGGTTCACCCCTCCACTTT. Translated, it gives CAWRGLGGSPLHF.

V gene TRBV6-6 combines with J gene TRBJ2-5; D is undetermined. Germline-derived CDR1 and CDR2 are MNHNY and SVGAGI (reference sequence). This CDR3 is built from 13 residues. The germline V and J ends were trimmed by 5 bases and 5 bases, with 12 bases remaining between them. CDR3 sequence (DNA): TGTGCCAGCAGTAGTACTGAGGTTGAGACCCAGTACTTC. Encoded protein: CASSSTEVETQYF.

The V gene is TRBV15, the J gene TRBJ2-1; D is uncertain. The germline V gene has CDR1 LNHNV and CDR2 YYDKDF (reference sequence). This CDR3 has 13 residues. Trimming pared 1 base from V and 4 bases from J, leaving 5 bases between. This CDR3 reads CATSRANYNEQFF. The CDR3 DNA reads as TGTGCCACCAGCAGAGCCAATTACAATGAGCAGTTCTTC.

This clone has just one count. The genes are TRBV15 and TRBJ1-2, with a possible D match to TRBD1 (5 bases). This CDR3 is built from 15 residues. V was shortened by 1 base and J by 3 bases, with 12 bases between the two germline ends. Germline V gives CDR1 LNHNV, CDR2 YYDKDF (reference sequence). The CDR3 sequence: CATSRGSGGDYGYTF. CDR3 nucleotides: TGTGCCACCAGCAGAGGAAGTGGAGGGGACTATGGCTACACCTTC.

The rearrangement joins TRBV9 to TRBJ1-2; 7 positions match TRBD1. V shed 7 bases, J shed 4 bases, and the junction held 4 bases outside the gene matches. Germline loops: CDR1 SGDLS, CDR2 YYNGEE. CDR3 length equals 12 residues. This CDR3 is CASSDRLYGYTF. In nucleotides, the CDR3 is TGTGCCAGCTCGGACAGGCTCTATGGCTACACCTTC. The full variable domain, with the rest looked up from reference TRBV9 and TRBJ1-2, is DSGVTQTPKHLITATGQRVTLRCSPRSGDLSVYWYQQSLDQGLQFLIQYYNGEERAKGNILERFSAQQFPDLHSELNLSSLELGDSALYFCASSDRLYGYTFGSGTRLTVV.

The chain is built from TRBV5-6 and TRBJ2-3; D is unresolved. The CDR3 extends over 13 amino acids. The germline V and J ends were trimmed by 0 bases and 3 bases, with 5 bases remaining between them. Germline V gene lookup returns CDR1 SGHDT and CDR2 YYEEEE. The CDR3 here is CASSLGPTDTQYF. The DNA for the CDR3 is TGTGCCAGCAGCTTGGGGCCTACAGATACGCAGTATTTT.

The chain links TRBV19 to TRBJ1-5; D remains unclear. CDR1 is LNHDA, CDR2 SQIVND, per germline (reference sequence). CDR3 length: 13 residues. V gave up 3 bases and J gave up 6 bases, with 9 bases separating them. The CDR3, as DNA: TGTGCCAGTAGTATGGAGGGAGGTCAGCCCCAGCATTTT. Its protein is CASSMEGGQPQHF.

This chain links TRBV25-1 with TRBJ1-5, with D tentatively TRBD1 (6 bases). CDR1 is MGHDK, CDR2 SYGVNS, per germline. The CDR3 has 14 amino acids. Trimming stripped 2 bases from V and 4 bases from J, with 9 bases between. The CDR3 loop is CASSEGQTNQPQHF. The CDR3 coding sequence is TGTGCCAGCAGTGAAGGACAGACGAATCAGCCCCAGCATTTT.

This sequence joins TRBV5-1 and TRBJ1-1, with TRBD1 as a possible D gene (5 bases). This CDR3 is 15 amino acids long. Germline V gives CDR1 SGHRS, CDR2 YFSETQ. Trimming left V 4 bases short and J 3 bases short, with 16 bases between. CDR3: CASSPIGGSDTEAFF. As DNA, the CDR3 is TGCGCCAGCAGCCCCATCGGGGGGTCAGACACTGAAGCTTTCTTT.

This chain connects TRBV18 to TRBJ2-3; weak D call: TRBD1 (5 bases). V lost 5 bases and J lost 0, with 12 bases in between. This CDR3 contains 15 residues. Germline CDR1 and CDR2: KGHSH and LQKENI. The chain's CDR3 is CASSINRQSTDTQYF. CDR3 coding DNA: TGTGCCAGCTCAATTAACAGGCAGAGCACAGATACGCAGTATTTT.

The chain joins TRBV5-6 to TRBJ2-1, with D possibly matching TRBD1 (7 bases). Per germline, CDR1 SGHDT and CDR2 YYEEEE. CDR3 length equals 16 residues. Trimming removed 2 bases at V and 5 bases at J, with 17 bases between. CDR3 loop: CASSLGLTGTDNEQFF. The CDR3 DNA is TGTGCCAGCAGCTTAGGACTGACAGGGACTGACAATGAGCAGTTCTTC.

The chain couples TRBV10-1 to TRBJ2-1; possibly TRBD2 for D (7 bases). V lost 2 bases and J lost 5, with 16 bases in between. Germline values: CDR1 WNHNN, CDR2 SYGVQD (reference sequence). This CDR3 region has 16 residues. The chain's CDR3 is CASSEGWRGPHNEQFF. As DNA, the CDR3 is TGCGCCAGCAGTGAGGGGTGGCGGGGGCCCCACAATGAGCAGTTCTTC.

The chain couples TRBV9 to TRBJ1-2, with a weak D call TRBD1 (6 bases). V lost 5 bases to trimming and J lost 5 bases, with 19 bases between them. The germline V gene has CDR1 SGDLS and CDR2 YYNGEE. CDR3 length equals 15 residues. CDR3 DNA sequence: TGTGCCAGCAGTGTACAGGGCGGGGAGGGATATGGCTACACCTTC. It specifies CASSVQGGEGYGYTF.